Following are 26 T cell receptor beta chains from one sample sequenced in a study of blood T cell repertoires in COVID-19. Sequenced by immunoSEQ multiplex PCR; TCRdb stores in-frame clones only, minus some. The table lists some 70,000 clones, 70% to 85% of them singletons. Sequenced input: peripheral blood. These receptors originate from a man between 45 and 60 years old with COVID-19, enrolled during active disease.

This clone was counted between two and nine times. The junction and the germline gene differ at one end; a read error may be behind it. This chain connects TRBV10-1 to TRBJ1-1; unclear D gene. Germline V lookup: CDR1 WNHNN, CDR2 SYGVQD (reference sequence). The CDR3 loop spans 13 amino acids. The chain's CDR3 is CASSDRRNAEAFF. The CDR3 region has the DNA TGCGCCAGCAGTGATAGGCGGAACGCTGAAGCTTTCTTT.

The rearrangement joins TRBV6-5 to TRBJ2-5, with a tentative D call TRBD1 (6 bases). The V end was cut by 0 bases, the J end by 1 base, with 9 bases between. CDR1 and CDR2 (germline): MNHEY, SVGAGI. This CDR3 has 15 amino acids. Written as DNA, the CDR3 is TGTGCCAGCAGTTACTCGAGAGGGGGCCAAGAGACCCAGTACTTC. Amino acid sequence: CASSYSRGGQETQYF.

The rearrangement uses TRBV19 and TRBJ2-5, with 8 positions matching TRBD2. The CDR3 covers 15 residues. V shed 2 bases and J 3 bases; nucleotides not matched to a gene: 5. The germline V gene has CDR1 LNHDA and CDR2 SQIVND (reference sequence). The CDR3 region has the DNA TGTGCCAGTAGTATAACGGGGGGGCTGGAAGAGACCCAGTACTTC. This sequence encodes CASSITGGLEETQYF.

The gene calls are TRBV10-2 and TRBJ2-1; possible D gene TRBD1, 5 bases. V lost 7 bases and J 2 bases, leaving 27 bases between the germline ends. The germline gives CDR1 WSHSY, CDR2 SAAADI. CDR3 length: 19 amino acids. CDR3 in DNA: TGCGCCAGCATTCCAAGGGGTGGCGGTTCAAGATCCCCCTACAATGAGCAGTTCTTC. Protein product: CASIPRGGGSRSPYNEQFF.

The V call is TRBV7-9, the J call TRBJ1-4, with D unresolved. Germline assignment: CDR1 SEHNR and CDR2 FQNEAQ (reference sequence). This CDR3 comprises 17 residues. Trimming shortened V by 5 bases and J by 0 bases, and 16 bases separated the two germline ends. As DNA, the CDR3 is TGTGCCAGCAGCCCTCGGGGAGGTCCATCAACTAATGAAAAACTGTTTTTT. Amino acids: CASSPRGGPSTNEKLFF.

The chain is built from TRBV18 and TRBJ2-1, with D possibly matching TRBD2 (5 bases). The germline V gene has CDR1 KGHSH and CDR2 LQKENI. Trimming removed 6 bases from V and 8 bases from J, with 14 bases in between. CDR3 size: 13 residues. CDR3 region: CASSMEAGHEQFF. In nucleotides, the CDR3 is TGTGCCAGCTCGATGGAGGCGGGCCATGAGCAGTTCTTC.

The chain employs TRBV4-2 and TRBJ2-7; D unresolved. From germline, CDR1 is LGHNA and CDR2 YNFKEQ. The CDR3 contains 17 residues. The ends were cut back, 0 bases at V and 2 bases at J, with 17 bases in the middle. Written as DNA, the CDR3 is TGTGCCAGCAGCCAAGACCGTGGCGTACTAAAAACCTACGAGCAGTACTTC. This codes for CASSQDRGVLKTYEQYF.

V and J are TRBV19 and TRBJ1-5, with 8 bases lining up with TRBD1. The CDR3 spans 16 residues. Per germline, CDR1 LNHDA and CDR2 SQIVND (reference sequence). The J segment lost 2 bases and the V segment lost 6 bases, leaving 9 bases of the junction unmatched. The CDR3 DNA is TGTGCCAGTAGGGAAGGACAGGGCGAAGGCAATCAGCCCCAGCATTTT. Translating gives CASREGQGEGNQPQHF.

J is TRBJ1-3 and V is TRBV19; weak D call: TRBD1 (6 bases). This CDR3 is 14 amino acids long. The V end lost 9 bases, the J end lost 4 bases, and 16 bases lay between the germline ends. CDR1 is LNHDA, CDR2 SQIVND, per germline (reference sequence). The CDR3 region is CASGRGAGGNTIYF. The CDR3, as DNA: TGTGCCAGCGGCCGGGGGGCGGGAGGAAACACCATATATTTT.

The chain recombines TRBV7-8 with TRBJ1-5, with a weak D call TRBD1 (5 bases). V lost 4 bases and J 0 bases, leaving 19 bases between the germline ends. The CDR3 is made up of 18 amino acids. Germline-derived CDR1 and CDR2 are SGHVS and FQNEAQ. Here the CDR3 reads CASSSLLWGGSSNQPQHF. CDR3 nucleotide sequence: TGTGCCAGCAGCTCTCTACTATGGGGGGGAAGTAGCAATCAGCCCCAGCATTTT. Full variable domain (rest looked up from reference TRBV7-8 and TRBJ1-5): GAGVSQSPRYKVAKRGQDVALRCDPISGHVSLFWYQQALGQGPEFLTYFQNEAQLDKSGLPSDRFFAERPEGSVSTLKIQRTQQEDSAVYLCASSSLLWGGSSNQPQHFGDGTRLSIL.

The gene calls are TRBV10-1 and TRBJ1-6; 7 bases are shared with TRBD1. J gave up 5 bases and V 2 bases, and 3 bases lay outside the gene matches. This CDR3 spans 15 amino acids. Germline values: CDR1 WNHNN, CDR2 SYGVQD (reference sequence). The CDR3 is CASSEATGNNSPLHF. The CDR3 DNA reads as TGCGCCAGCAGTGAGGCGACAGGGAATAATTCACCCCTCCACTTT.

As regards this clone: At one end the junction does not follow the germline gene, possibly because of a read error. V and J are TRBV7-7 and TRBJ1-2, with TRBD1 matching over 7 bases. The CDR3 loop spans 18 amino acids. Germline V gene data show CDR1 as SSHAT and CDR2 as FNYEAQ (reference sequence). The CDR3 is CASSFVLGGKSSAGGYTF. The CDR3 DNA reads TGTGCTAGCAGCTTTGTGTTAGGGGGCAAGAGTTCGGCGGGTGGCTACACCTTC.

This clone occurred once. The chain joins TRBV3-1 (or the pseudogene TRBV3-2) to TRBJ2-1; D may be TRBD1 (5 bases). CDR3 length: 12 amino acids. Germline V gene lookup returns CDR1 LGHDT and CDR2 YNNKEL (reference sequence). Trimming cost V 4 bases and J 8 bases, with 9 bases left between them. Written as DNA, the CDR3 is TGTGCCAGCAGCCGGGGCGAATATGAGCAGTTCTTC. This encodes CASSRGEYEQFF.

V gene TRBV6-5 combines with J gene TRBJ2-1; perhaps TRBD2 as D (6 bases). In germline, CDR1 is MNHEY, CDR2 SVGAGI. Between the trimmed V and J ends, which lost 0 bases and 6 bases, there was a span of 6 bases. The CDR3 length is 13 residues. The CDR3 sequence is CASSYSEGNEQFF. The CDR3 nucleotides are TGTGCCAGCAGTTACTCGGAGGGCAATGAGCAGTTCTTC.

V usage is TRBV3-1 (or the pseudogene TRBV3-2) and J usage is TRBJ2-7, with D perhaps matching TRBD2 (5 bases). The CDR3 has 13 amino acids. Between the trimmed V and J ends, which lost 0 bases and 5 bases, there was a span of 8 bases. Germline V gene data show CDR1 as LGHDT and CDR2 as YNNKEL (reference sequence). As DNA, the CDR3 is TGTGCCAGCAGCCAAGAGGGAGAGCACGAGCAGTACTTC. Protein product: CASSQEGEHEQYF.

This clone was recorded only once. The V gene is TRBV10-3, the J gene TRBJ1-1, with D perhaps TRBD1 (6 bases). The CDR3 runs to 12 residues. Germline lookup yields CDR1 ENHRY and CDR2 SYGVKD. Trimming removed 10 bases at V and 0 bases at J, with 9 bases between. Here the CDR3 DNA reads TGTGCCAGCAGGGGCTTGAACACTGAAGCTTTCTTT. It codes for CASRGLNTEAFF.

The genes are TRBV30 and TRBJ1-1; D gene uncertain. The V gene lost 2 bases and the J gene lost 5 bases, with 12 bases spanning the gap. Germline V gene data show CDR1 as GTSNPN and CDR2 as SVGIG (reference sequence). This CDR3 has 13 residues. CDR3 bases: TGTGCCTGGAGTAATTTAAGGAGGACTGAAGCTTTCTTT. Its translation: CAWSNLRRTEAFF.

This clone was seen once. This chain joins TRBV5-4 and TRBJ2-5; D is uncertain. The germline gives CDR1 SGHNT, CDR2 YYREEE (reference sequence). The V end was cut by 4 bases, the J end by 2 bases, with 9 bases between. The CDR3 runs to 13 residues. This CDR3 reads CASSPVLQETQYF. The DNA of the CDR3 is TGTGCCAGCAGCCCCGTCTTACAAGAGACCCAGTACTTC.

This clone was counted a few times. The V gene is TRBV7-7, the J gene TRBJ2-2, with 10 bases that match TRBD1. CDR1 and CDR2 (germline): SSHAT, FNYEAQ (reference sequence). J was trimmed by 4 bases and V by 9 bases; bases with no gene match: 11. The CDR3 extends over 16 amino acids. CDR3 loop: CASSPRGTGATGELFF. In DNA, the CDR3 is TGTGCCAGTTCCCCTCGGGGGACAGGGGCCACCGGGGAGCTGTTTTTT.

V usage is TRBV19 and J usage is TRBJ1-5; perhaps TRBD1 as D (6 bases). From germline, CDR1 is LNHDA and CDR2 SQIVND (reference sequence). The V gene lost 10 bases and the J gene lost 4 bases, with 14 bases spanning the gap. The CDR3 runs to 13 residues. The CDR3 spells CATRDTWNQPQHF. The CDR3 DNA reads TGTGCCACCAGGGACACTTGGAATCAGCCCCAGCATTTT.

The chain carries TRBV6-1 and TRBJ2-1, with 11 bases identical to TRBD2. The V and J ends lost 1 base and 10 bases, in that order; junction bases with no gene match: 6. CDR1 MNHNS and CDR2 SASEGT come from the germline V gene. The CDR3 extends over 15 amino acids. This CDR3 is CASSEDSGGAWEQFF. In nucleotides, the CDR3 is TGTGCCAGCAGTGAAGATAGCGGGGGGGCCTGGGAGCAGTTCTTC.

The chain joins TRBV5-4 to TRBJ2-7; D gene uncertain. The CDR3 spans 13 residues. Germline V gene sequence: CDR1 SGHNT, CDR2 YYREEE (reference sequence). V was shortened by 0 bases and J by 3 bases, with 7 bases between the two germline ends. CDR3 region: CASSLASGYEQYF. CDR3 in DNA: TGTGCCAGCAGCTTGGCCTCCGGCTACGAGCAGTACTTC.

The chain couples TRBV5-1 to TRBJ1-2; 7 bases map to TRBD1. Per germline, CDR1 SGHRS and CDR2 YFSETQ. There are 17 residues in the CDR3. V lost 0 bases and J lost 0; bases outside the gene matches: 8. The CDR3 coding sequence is TGCGCCAGCAGCTTGGTCCGGACAGGAGAAGCTAACTATGGCTACACCTTC. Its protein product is CASSLVRTGEANYGYTF.

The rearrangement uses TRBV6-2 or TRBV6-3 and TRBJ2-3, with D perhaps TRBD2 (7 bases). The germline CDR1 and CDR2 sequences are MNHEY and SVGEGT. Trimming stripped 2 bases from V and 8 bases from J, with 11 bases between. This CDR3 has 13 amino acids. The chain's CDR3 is CASSYGRGGTQYF. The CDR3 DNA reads TGTGCCAGCAGTTACGGAAGGGGGGGTACGCAGTATTTT.

The CDR3 DNA reads TGCAGTGCTCTAGCCGGGGAGCAGTACTTC. Protein product: CSALAGEQYF. V and J are TRBV20-1 and TRBJ2-7; tentatively, D is TRBD2 (5 bases). The CDR3 runs 10 residues. Germline V gene sequence: CDR1 DFQATT, CDR2 SNEGSKA (reference sequence). V lost 5 bases, J lost 7 bases, and 9 bases lay in between.

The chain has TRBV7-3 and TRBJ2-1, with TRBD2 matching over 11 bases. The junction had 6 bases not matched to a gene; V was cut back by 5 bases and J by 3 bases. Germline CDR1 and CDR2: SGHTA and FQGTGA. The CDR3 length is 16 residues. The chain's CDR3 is CASSVAGGSYYNEQFF. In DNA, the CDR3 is TGTGCCAGCAGCGTAGCGGGGGGGTCTTACTACAATGAGCAGTTCTTC.